This TCR beta chain comes out of a study of blood T cell repertoires in COVID-19. The CDR3 totals 17 residues. Germline V gene lookup returns CDR1 SGHRS and CDR2 YFSETQ. The ends lost 1 base at V and 1 base at J; junction bases unmatched: 6. Here immunoSEQ multiplex PCR was the method, and the copy in TCRdb shows in-frame clones only, minus some. The sample has some 200,000 clones; 80% to 90% are singletons. Sequenced input: PBMCs or T cells enriched from blood (not recorded which). The chain recombines TRBV5-1 with TRBJ2-5; 11 bases map to TRBD2. This clonotype was sampled from a woman under 30 in a cohort exposed to, infected with or recovered from COVID-19 (not recorded which). CDR3 in DNA: TGCGCCAGCAGCTTGAAAACTAGCGGGAGTCTCCAAGAGACCCAGTACTTC. This gives the protein CASSLKTSGSLQETQYF.